This is a list of T cell receptor beta chains from one sample in a study of blood T cell repertoires in COVID-19. Sequenced by immunoSEQ multiplex PCR; TCRdb stores in-frame clones only, minus some. The repertoire holds approximately 440,000 clones, with less than 95% as singletons. Sequencing was done on a sample of PBMCs or T cells enriched from blood (not recorded which). The receptors originated from a man younger than 35 who had recovered from COVID-19. Each CDR3 is given without its conserved first and last residue. The order of the fields is J gene, V gene, CDR3 protein.

j_call: TRBJ1-4; v_call: TRBV28; cdr3_aa: ASSWVGQGNEKLF
j_call: TRBJ1-3; v_call: TRBV19; cdr3_aa: ASREFSGNTIY
j_call: TRBJ2-1; v_call: TRBV11-2; cdr3_aa: ASSPLSGSTNEQF
j_call: TRBJ1-1; v_call: TRBV12-3/TRBV12-4; cdr3_aa: ASSLESGGEAF
j_call: TRBJ2-5; v_call: TRBV28; cdr3_aa: ASSSGLGETQY
j_call: TRBJ1-4; v_call: TRBV28; cdr3_aa: ASSATGGEEKLF
j_call: TRBJ1-1; v_call: TRBV5-4; cdr3_aa: ASSASVRRTEAF
j_call: TRBJ2-5; v_call: TRBV5-6; cdr3_aa: ASSKAGSPETQY
j_call: TRBJ2-5; v_call: TRBV2; cdr3_aa: ASSALGQDLLGTQY
j_call: TRBJ1-2; v_call: TRBV19; cdr3_aa: ASSITGGGYGYT
j_call: TRBJ1-6; v_call: TRBV6-5; cdr3_aa: ASRRLGDSPLH
j_call: TRBJ2-3; v_call: TRBV3-1/TRBV3-2; cdr3_aa: ASSQGTSGSTDTQY
j_call: TRBJ2-7; v_call: TRBV2; cdr3_aa: ASSVEGNGEQY
j_call: TRBJ1-2; v_call: TRBV16; cdr3_aa: ASSQSGGPSQDGYT
j_call: TRBJ1-1; v_call: TRBV23-1; cdr3_aa: ASSHPDREKTNTEAF
j_call: TRBJ1-3; v_call: TRBV7-9; cdr3_aa: ASSLGTGGGGNTIY
j_call: TRBJ2-2; v_call: TRBV19; cdr3_aa: ASSMKVLGELF
j_call: TRBJ1-3; v_call: TRBV30; cdr3_aa: AWSVKDYGNTIY